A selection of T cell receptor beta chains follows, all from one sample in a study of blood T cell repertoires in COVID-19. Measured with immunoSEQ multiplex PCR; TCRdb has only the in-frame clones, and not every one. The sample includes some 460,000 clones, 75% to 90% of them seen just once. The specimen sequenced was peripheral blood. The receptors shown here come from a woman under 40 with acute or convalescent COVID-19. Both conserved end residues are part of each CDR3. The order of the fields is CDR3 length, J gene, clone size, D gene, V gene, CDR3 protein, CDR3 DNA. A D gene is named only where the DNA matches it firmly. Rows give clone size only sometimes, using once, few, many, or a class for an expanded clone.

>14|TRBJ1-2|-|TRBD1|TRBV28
CASSRTGSRYGYTF
TGTGCCAGCAGTAGGACAGGGAGCAGATATGGCTACACCTTC
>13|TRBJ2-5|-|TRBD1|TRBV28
CASSHRGQETQYF
TGTGCCAGCAGCCACAGGGGCCAAGAGACCCAGTACTTC
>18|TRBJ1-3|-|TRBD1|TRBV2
CASSDQLWGQITGNTIYF
TGTGCCAGCAGTGACCAATTGTGGGGACAGATAACAGGAAACACCATATATTTT
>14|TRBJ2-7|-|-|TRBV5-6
CASSPGRAGYEQYF
TGTGCCAGCAGCCCCGGTAGGGCGGGCTACGAGCAGTACTTC
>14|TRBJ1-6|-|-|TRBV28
CASSLTANPSPLHF
TGTGCCAGCAGTTTGACAGCTAATCCTTCACCCCTCCACTTT
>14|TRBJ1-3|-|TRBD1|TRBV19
CASRRDSSGNTIYF
TGTGCCAGTAGAAGGGACAGCTCTGGAAACACCATATATTTT
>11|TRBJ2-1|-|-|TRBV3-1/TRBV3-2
CASRGGNEQFF
TGTGCCAGCAGAGGGGGCAATGAGCAGTTCTTC
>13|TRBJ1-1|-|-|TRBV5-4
CASSPGRRTEAFF
TGTGCCAGCAGCCCAGGAAGGCGCACTGAAGCTTTCTTT
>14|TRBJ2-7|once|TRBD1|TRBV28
CASRNTGAGYEQYF
TGTGCCAGCAGAAATACAGGGGCTGGATACGAGCAGTACTTC
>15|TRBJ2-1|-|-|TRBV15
CATSTPPRQADEQFF
TGTGCCACCAGCACCCCGCCCAGACAAGCCGATGAGCAGTTCTTC
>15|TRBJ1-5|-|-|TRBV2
CASRRDDGNNQPQHF
TGTGCCAGCCGGAGGGACGACGGTAACAATCAGCCCCAGCATTTT